The following is a T cell receptor (beta chain) sequence with its context. Its antigen has not been determined. It has no much larger one-base neighbor in the sample; base qualities were not kept. TCR repertoires of sorted CD4+ and CD8+ blood T cells from severe aplastic anemia patients and healthy subjects were deep-sequenced in the study. Ficoll-Paque density gradient centrifugation was used to isolate peripheral blood mononuclear cells. Before DNA extraction, CD4+ and CD8+ T cells were sorted by FACS or by magnetic beads. The CDR3, from cysteine to phenylalanine, totals 13 residues. Of the read, only the CDR3 DNA is kept; its 39 bases are in frame from base 1. CDR1 and CDR2 were assigned from the germline V gene (reference sequence) as DFQATT and SNEGSKA. Cut back by 2 bases and 6 bases, the V and J ends lie 14 bases apart. This sample is drawn from a study of CD8+CD57+ T cells in acquired aplastic anemia listed by TCRdb under 2018. In terms of the full investigation: Extracted DNA from sorted CD4+ and CD8+ cells averaged about 3.4 ug, ranging from about 0.17 to 30 ug. Mean read counts for healthy donor samples were about 10 million for CD4+ cells and roughly 12 million for CD8+ cells.

Overall study outcomes, separate from this receptor: Roughly 29 CD8+ CDR3 sequences were found to be shared between patients and controls, but these sequences appeared to be highly expressed in patients and within the immunodominant clones of the patients. CD8+ Simpson's diversity did not differ significantly between patients and healthy controls (P=0.060).

Genomic DNA was used as template for profiling of TCR beta VDJ combinations and CDR3 sequences. An Illumina HiSeq 2000 was the platform used for TCR repertoire sequencing. The authors' pipeline ran thus. TRBV/TRBJ rearrangement plots, CDR3 size and DJ length profiles, and Simpson's diversity index were used to evaluate the repertoires. The most abundant DNA sequence in the deep sequencing data was defined as the immunodominant clone. CDR3 amino acid sequences were checked for sharing across subjects and were also compared against the VDJdb database and published repertoires. TCRdb trimmed the raw reads at Q25, called clones with MiXCR and kept productive beta chains. CDR3 protein sequences are deduplicated, and each keeps its most common genes and DNA. TCRdb, rather than the study authors, made the V and J calls. A total of around 200,000 distinct CDR3 sequences appear in this sample, around 60% of them only once. 25% to 35% of the sample is taken by the ten largest.

This receptor chain uses TRBV20-1 and TRBJ2-7; the D region may be TRBD1 or TRBD2, each matching 5 bases equally. Material for sequencing was sorted CD4+, CD8+, or CD8+CD57+ T cells (not recorded which) from PBMCs. The TCR was taken from a human donor in good health. CDR3 region: CSARPGPPFEQYF. The nucleotide sequence is TGCAGTGCTAGACCGGGGCCCCCCTTCGAGCAGTACTTC.